This TCR beta chain was identified in a study of T cell responses to AZD1222 COVID-19 vaccine. General study results and limits: Compared with day 0, the breadth and depth of the Spike-specific TCR repertoire rose significantly after two doses of AZD1222. Baseline antibody screening turned up just a handful of seropositive AZD1222 recipients. It was only after the peak T cell response that any repertoires were sampled.

Assay: immunoSEQ multiplex PCR; the TCRdb copy retains only in-frame clones and omits some. This sample has 100,000 to 150,000 clones, with around 80% found just once. Pooled in the analysis were second doses at about 4 or about 12 weeks. V was cut by 2 bases and J by 9 bases, with 10 bases left in between. CDR1 is MDHEN, CDR2 SYDVKM, per germline. This CDR3 is built from 13 residues. Note on this clone: The antigen remains unidentified.

The sequence derives from an adult who received the AZD1222 COVID-19 vaccine. The J gene is TRBJ1-4, the V gene TRBV28, with a possible D match to TRBD1 (6 bases). The sequenced sample was peripheral blood, obtained 28 days after the second AZD1222 dose. The CDR3 DNA reads as TGTGCCAGCAGTTTAAAAGGGGACAAAAAACTGTTTTTT. This encodes CASSLKGDKKLFF.